This T cell receptor (beta chain) comes out of a study of shared clonotypes between healthy human individuals. A note on this clone: Its target is unknown.

Notes on the study in general: With few donors, the genetic and exposure-history diversity represented was limited. Rarefaction indicated that sorted-subset sequencing remained incomplete although depth was large.

The CDR3 has 17 residues. Germline V gene data show CDR1 as LNHDA and CDR2 as SQIVND (reference sequence). The V gene lost 1 base and the J gene lost 5 bases, with 20 bases spanning the gap. Using immunoSEQ multiplex PCR, the repertoire was profiled, and TCRdb retains in-frame clones only, with some absent. The top ten clones hold more than 1.5% of a sample with approximately 1.9 million clones, around 93% of them seen once. CD8 cells regarded as naive lacked CD45RO, were positively chosen for CCR7, and omitted terminally differentiated effector memory CD45RA+ cells. Healthy HIV-negative adults without recent acute infections or vaccinations served as donors.

Sample: naive CD8+ T cells from PBMCs. The clonotype originates from a man aged 18 to 30 in good health. Some clones in this sample may be carry-over from other donors' samples. The V gene is TRBV19, the J gene TRBJ1-1; TRBD1 is a possible D gene (6 bases). The CDR3 DNA follows: TGTGCCAGTAGTATAGGGGCAGGGGAGGGAGTATGGACTGAAGCTTTCTTT. Translation: CASSIGAGEGVWTEAFF.